The 31 T cell receptor beta chains given below trace back to one sample, sequenced in a study of cytomegalovirus exposure and HLA in healthy donors. The table came from immunoSEQ multiplex PCR; TCRdb's copy has only in-frame clones and leaves some out. The sample consists of roughly 79,000 clones, around 92% of them appearing once. Sequencing was carried out using PBMCs. These receptor sequences come from a young man in good health and CMV-seronegative.

The chain recombines TRBV5-1 with TRBJ1-1, with TRBD1 matching 8 bases. This CDR3 has 15 amino acids. Germline values: CDR1 SGHRS, CDR2 YFSETQ. The J segment lost 4 bases and the V segment lost 3 bases, leaving 8 bases of the junction unmatched. CDR3 nucleotides: TGCGCCAGCAGCTGGACAGGGATGGAAGGCACTGAAGCTTTCTTT. Translated: CASSWTGMEGTEAFF.

This chain uses TRBV7-9 with TRBJ2-7; 9 nucleotides line up with TRBD1. The CDR3 contains 15 residues. The V gene's germline CDR1 is SEHNR and CDR2 FQNEAQ (reference sequence). The junction had 9 bases not matched to a gene; V was cut back by 2 bases and J by 7 bases. CDR3 DNA: TGTGCCAGCAGCTTACAGCGACAGGGGGTGTATGAGCAGTACTTC. It specifies CASSLQRQGVYEQYF.

The rearrangement uses TRBV25-1 and TRBJ2-5; D may be TRBD1 (5 bases). This CDR3 contains 14 residues. Germline CDR1 is MGHDK and CDR2 is SYGVNS. V lost 3 bases and J lost 2, with 10 bases in between. The CDR3 bases are TGTGCCAGCAGTGATCCCAGGGATCAAGAGACCCAGTACTTC. It yields the protein CASSDPRDQETQYF.

V usage is TRBV11-1 and J usage is TRBJ1-2; D ambiguous. V shed 5 bases and J shed 8 bases, with 15 bases lying between them. CDR3 length: 13 amino acids. Germline-derived CDR1 and CDR2 are SGHAT and FQDESV (reference sequence). The CDR3 sequence: CASSSGVPMGYTF. As DNA, the CDR3 is TGTGCCAGCAGCAGCGGGGTTCCTATGGGCTACACCTTC. Looking up the rest from reference TRBV11-1 and TRBJ1-2 gives the full variable domain: EAEVAQSPRYKITEKSQAVAFWCDPISGHATLYWYRQILGQGPELLVQFQDESVVDDSQLPKDRFSAERLKGVDSTLKIQPAELGDSAMYLCASSSGVPMGYTFGSGTRLTVV.

This sequence joins TRBV29-1 and TRBJ1-1; tentative D call: TRBD1 (5 bases). V shed 6 bases and J shed 6 bases, with 14 bases lying between them. This CDR3 is 12 amino acids long. CDR1 is SQVTM and CDR2 is ANQGSEA in the germline V gene. DNA for the CDR3: TGCAGCGTCGTTCCTAGACAGTCTGAAGCTTTCTTT. Protein sequence: CSVVPRQSEAFF.

The chain couples TRBV6-5 to TRBJ2-5; no firm D call. CDR1 and CDR2 from the germline V gene are MNHEY and SVGAGI. The CDR3 is 12 amino acids. Trimming removed 5 bases at V and 7 bases at J, with 11 bases between. The CDR3 sequence is CASSLRTGTQYF. The CDR3 nucleotides read TGTGCCAGCAGTCTGCGAACGGGGACCCAGTACTTC.

This clone is medium-sized (0.01 to 0.1%) within its sample. The rearrangement links TRBV11-2 to TRBJ1-1; D not certain. Germline-derived CDR1 and CDR2 are SGHAT and FQNNGV. V lost 1 base to trimming and J lost 6 bases, with 6 bases between them. The length of the CDR3 is 12 residues. The chain's CDR3 is CASSLVGAEAFF. The CDR3 coding sequence is TGTGCCAGCAGCTTAGTGGGCGCTGAAGCTTTCTTT.

The genes are TRBV15 and TRBJ2-2; D might be TRBD2 (6 bases). V lost 0 bases and J 4 bases, leaving 15 bases between the germline ends. Germline V lookup: CDR1 LNHNV, CDR2 YYDKDF (reference sequence). This CDR3 comprises 17 residues. This CDR3 is CATSRDFGGVGTGELFF. CDR3 sequence (DNA): TGTGCCACCAGCAGAGATTTCGGGGGTGTCGGCACCGGGGAGCTGTTTTTT.

J is TRBJ1-1 and V is TRBV6-1; 8 nucleotides agree with TRBD1. The CDR3 is made up of 14 amino acids. Germline V gene lookup returns CDR1 MNHNS and CDR2 SASEGT. V dropped 6 bases and J dropped 3; count of bases not matched to a gene: 6. Here the CDR3 DNA reads TGTGCCAGCAGCTCAGGGGGCCCTGACACTGAAGCTTTCTTT. Residues: CASSSGGPDTEAFF.

In nucleotides, the CDR3 is TGTGCCAGCACAGATACAAAGAACACTGAAGCTTTCTTT. Its translation: CASTDTKNTEAFF. The chain recombines TRBV28 with TRBJ1-1, with no clear D. The V gene's germline CDR1 is MDHEN and CDR2 SYDVKM. The CDR3 spans 13 residues. V lost 7 bases and J lost 1, with 10 bases in between. The entire variable domain, with the rest obtained from reference TRBV28 and TRBJ1-1, is as follows: DVKVTQSSRYLVKRTGEKVFLECVQDMDHENMFWYRQDPGLGLRLIYFSYDVKMKEKGDIPEGYSVSREKKERFSLILESASTNQTSMYLCASTDTKNTEAFFGQGTRLTVV.

V is TRBV5-1 and J is TRBJ2-3; no definite D call. CDR1 and CDR2 (germline): SGHRS, YFSETQ. The CDR3 is made up of 17 amino acids. Trimming took off 0 bases at V and 0 bases at J, with 14 bases between the two ends. CDR3 sequence (DNA): TGCGCCAGCAGCTTGGCAAGTACAGCCACTAGCACAGATACGCAGTATTTT. This translates into CASSLASTATSTDTQYF.

The chain carries TRBV30 and TRBJ2-7, with a possible D match to TRBD1 (6 bases). V was cut by 1 base and J by 7 bases, with 11 bases left in between. CDR3 length: 12 residues. Germline CDR1 is GTSNPN and CDR2 is SVGIG (reference sequence). CDR3 in DNA: TGTGCCTGGAGTGCACAGGGTGCGGAGCAGTACTTC. The encoded protein is CAWSAQGAEQYF. Together with reference TRBV30 and TRBJ2-7, the CDR3 gives the full variable domain: SQTIHQWPATLVQPVGSPLSLECTVEGTSNPNLYWYRQAAGRGLQLLFYSVGIGQISSEVPQNLSASRPQDRQFILSSKKLLLSDSGFYLCAWSAQGAEQYFGPGTRLTVT.

The chain couples TRBV10-3 to TRBJ1-2; D gene uncertain. Germline V gives CDR1 ENHRY, CDR2 SYGVKD. CDR3 length: 14 amino acids. Trimming took off 8 bases at V and 2 bases at J, with 15 bases between the two ends. CDR3 coding DNA: TGTGCCATCTACGGAGGTGATGGAAACTATGGCTACACCTTC. Translating it yields CAIYGGDGNYGYTF.

The chain combines TRBV19 with TRBJ1-2; D is possibly TRBD1 (6 bases). This CDR3 comprises 10 residues. Trimming took off 10 bases at V and 8 bases at J, with 11 bases between the two ends. Germline CDR1 LNHDA, CDR2 SQIVND (reference sequence). CDR3 sequence: CATGQGGYTF. Written as DNA, the CDR3 is TGTGCCACGGGACAAGGAGGCTACACCTTC.

Here the CDR3 reads CASSSPHSGNTIYF. CDR3 DNA: TGTGCCAGCAGTTCCCCCCACTCTGGAAACACCATATATTTT. The chain links TRBV28 to TRBJ1-3, with D hard to call. V lost 4 bases, J lost 0 bases, and 7 bases lay in between. This CDR3 comprises 14 residues. CDR1 MDHEN and CDR2 SYDVKM come from the germline V gene.

V and J are TRBV4-2 and TRBJ1-5; TRBD1 is a possible D gene (5 bases). V lost 3 bases and J 3 bases, leaving 9 bases between the germline ends. Germline CDR1 LGHNA, CDR2 YNFKEQ. The CDR3 is made up of 14 amino acids. The CDR3 coding sequence is TGTGCCAGCAGCCACAGGGCAATCAATCAGCCCCAGCATTTT. Translation: CASSHRAINQPQHF.

The chain uses TRBV30 and TRBJ2-3; TRBD2 matches at 7 bases. J lost 0 bases, V lost 0 bases, and 6 bases had no gene match. Germline V lookup: CDR1 GTSNPN, CDR2 SVGIG (reference sequence). The CDR3 has 16 residues. CDR3 coding DNA: TGTGCCTGGAGTGTTGGGCTAGCGGCCAGCACAGATACGCAGTATTTT. Its protein is CAWSVGLAASTDTQYF.

The chain combines TRBV13 with TRBJ1-6; 7 bases map to TRBD1. Trimming removed 5 bases from V and 2 bases from J; junction bases left unmatched: 6. This CDR3 has 16 residues. CDR1 and CDR2 (germline): PRHDT, FYEKMQ (reference sequence). The CDR3 is CASSATGAPYNSPLHF. The CDR3, as DNA: TGTGCCAGCAGCGCTACAGGGGCCCCCTATAATTCACCCCTCCACTTT.

The chain recombines TRBV27 with TRBJ1-1; TRBD1 aligns across 7 bases. The trim removed 5 bases at V and 4 bases at J, leaving 10 bases unmatched. There are 15 residues in the CDR3. Germline V CDR1 and CDR2: MNHEY, SMNVEV (reference sequence). The CDR3, as DNA: TGTGCCAGCAGTCCACGCCAGACAGGGATCACTGAAGCTTTCTTT. This sequence encodes CASSPRQTGITEAFF.

V usage is TRBV7-8 and J usage is TRBJ1-2; D is uncertain. The CDR3 is made up of 19 amino acids. Looked up from germline, CDR1 is SGHVS and CDR2 is FQNEAQ. V lost 5 bases and J lost 7, with 32 bases in between. This chain's CDR3 is CASSPHLLISFISIGGYTF. CDR3 nucleotides: TGTGCCAGCAGCCCCCATCTCTTGATCTCTTTCATCTCTATCGGTGGCTACACCTTC.

DNA for the CDR3: TGTGCCAGCAGCTTAGTAACGGGTTGGCAGTTCTTC. Translation: CASSLVTGWQFF. This chain uses TRBV7-9 with TRBJ2-1; D remains ambiguous. Germline V gene data show CDR1 as SEHNR and CDR2 as FQNEAQ (reference sequence). V was clipped by 1 base and J by 12 bases, with 10 bases between them. The CDR3 is made up of 12 amino acids.

J is TRBJ1-4 and V is TRBV5-1; 9 bases are a match to TRBD1. Germline-derived CDR1 and CDR2 are SGHRS and YFSETQ. The CDR3 totals 16 residues. V lost 0 bases and J lost 7; bases outside the gene matches: 7. The CDR3 reads CASSLAKTGGGEKLFF. As DNA, the CDR3 is TGCGCCAGCAGCTTGGCCAAAACAGGGGGCGGTGAAAAACTGTTTTTT.

The chain carries TRBV11-2 and TRBJ2-5; 11 bases are shared with TRBD1. The J segment lost 3 bases and the V segment lost 1 base, leaving 4 bases of the junction unmatched. Germline assignment: CDR1 SGHAT and CDR2 FQNNGV. There are 16 residues in the CDR3. The CDR3 DNA sequence: TGTGCCAGCAGCTTAGTCGGACAGGGGGCAGAAGAGACCCAGTACTTC. It is translated as CASSLVGQGAEETQYF.

V usage is TRBV13 and J usage is TRBJ2-5; the match to TRBD2 covers 12 bases. Trimming cost V 5 bases and J 0 bases; bases outside gene matches: 10. Germline CDR1 PRHDT, CDR2 FYEKMQ (reference sequence). The CDR3 has 18 amino acids. The CDR3 DNA reads TGTGCCAGCAGCCCTATCCGGTGGACTAGCGGGGACCAAGAGACCCAGTACTTC. This codes for CASSPIRWTSGDQETQYF.

A single count supports this clone. The V and J genes are TRBV10-3 and TRBJ1-5, with 8 bases matching TRBD1. Germline loops: CDR1 ENHRY, CDR2 SYGVKD. V shed 11 bases and J 5 bases; nucleotides not matched to a gene: 8. The CDR3 consists of 13 residues. Here the CDR3 reads CASGQGYDQPQHF. The CDR3 nucleotides read TGTGCCTCTGGACAGGGATACGATCAGCCCCAGCATTTT.

This chain connects TRBV4-2 to TRBJ2-1; D is undetermined. The germline V gene encodes CDR1 LGHNA and CDR2 YNFKEQ. With 0 bases removed from V and 6 bases from J, the gap between germline ends came to 9 bases. This CDR3 comprises 14 residues. This chain's CDR3 is CASSQENGGNEQFF. CDR3 nucleotides: TGTGCCAGCAGCCAAGAGAACGGCGGCAATGAGCAGTTCTTC.

The V gene is TRBV5-1, the J gene TRBJ1-2; D is perhaps TRBD1 (5 bases). Germline V gene sequence: CDR1 SGHRS, CDR2 YFSETQ. The CDR3 runs to 14 residues. Trimming shortened V by 3 bases and J by 4 bases, and 13 bases separated the two germline ends. This chain's CDR3 is CASSSGDSPYGYTF. CDR3 nucleotides: TGCGCCAGCAGCTCGGGCGACAGCCCCTATGGCTACACCTTC.

This sequence joins TRBV5-1 and TRBJ2-7; D is perhaps TRBD2 (5 bases). The germline V gene encodes CDR1 SGHRS and CDR2 YFSETQ. V lost 1 base to trimming and J lost 0 bases, with 11 bases between them. The CDR3 has 15 residues. CDR3 loop: CASSLPAASSYEQYF. The CDR3 DNA reads as TGCGCCAGCAGCTTGCCAGCGGCGAGCTCCTACGAGCAGTACTTC. Drawing the rest from reference TRBV5-1 and TRBJ2-7, the complete variable domain is KAGVTQTPRYLIKTRGQQVTLSCSPISGHRSVSWYQQTPGQGLQFLFEYFSETQRNKGNFPGRFSGRQFSNSRSEMNVSTLELGDSALYLCASSLPAASSYEQYFGPGTRLTVT.

V is TRBV11-2 and J is TRBJ2-7; 10 positions match TRBD1. V lost 5 bases and J lost 3; bases outside the gene matches: 7. The CDR3 runs 15 residues. Germline assignment: CDR1 SGHAT and CDR2 FQNNGV. CDR3 loop: CASSKARDRGYEQYF. DNA of the CDR3: TGTGCCAGCAGCAAAGCCCGGGACAGGGGCTACGAGCAGTACTTC.

V usage is TRBV14 and J usage is TRBJ2-7; 8 bases align to TRBD1. The CDR3 extends over 15 amino acids. V trimming: 1 base; J trimming: 3 bases; junction bases outside the gene matches: 5. Germline V gene sequence: CDR1 SGHDN, CDR2 FVKESK. This CDR3 is CASSQVGQGFYEQYF. The DNA of the CDR3 is TGTGCCAGCAGCCAAGTCGGACAGGGATTCTACGAGCAGTACTTC.

In nucleotides, the CDR3 is TGTGCCAGCAGCCAAGAGGAGTATGCAGATACGCAGTATTTT. Translated: CASSQEEYADTQYF. The chain has TRBV4-2 and TRBJ2-3; no definite D call. Germline V gene data show CDR1 as LGHNA and CDR2 as YNFKEQ. Trimming shortened V by 0 bases and J by 4 bases, and 8 bases separated the two germline ends. This CDR3 is 14 amino acids long.